The entry below gives a single TCR beta chain sequence along with its context. Its antigen is as yet unknown. These data come from a study of cytomegalovirus exposure and HLA in healthy donors. Study-level findings and limits: A few CMV-associated chains were confirmed in vitro to be specific for CMV antigens. In a later analysis, TCR beta V- and J-gene trimming showed a link to a missense DCLRE1C variant.

Amplification used 60 Vbeta primers and 13 Jbeta primers. In the source study's methods: Counted up in a later analysis, unique TCR beta chains came to around 80 million, with around 10 million shared. Generated by immunoSEQ multiplex PCR, the TCRdb table keeps only in-frame clones and is missing some. V, J and clone size are those of that table, while D and trimming were read from the DNA. The table shows fewer than 150,000 clones, with roughly 80% occurring only once. The CDR3 length is 15 residues. Germline V gene data show CDR1 as SGHRS and CDR2 as YFSETQ. The ends were cut back, 2 bases at V and 6 bases at J, with 17 bases in the middle.

The V gene is TRBV5-1, the J gene TRBJ1-2, with a tentative D call TRBD1 (6 bases). Sequenced sample: PBMCs. The TCR sequence derives from a woman between 50 and 59 years old in good health and CMV-seronegative. This CDR3 reads CASSFYMTGDDGYTF. CDR3 bases: TGCGCCAGCAGCTTTTACATGACAGGAGACGATGGCTACACCTTC. Full variable domain (missing parts from reference TRBV5-1 and TRBJ1-2): KAGVTQTPRYLIKTRGQQVTLSCSPISGHRSVSWYQQTPGQGLQFLFEYFSETQRNKGNFPGRFSGRQFSNSRSEMNVSTLELGDSALYLCASSFYMTGDDGYTFGSGTRLTVV.